The source of this TCR beta chain is a study of shared clonotypes between healthy human individuals. Original data processing: Filtering differed because ImmunoSEQ produced junction-only sequences that carried no quality scores. TCRdb keeps only in-frame clones here, not all; method: immunoSEQ multiplex PCR. Clone size and the V and J calls come from that table; the DNA yielded D and trimming. The sample contains about 480,000 clones, about three quarters of which appear only once. Each donor was a Caucasian adult residing in Nashville, Tennessee. Sequencing was performed on PBMCs. The TCR originated in a woman aged 40 to 50 in good health. Some clones in this sample may be carry-over from other donors' samples.

The CDR3 sequence is CASSDTGAPRNEQFF. CDR3 sequence (DNA): TGTGCCAGCAGTGACACAGGGGCCCCTCGCAATGAGCAGTTCTTC. The chain uses TRBV6-1 and TRBJ2-1; TRBD1 agrees at 7 bases. Germline V gene sequence: CDR1 MNHNS, CDR2 SASEGT. J lost 6 bases, V lost 3 bases, and 8 bases had no gene match. The CDR3 has 15 residues.